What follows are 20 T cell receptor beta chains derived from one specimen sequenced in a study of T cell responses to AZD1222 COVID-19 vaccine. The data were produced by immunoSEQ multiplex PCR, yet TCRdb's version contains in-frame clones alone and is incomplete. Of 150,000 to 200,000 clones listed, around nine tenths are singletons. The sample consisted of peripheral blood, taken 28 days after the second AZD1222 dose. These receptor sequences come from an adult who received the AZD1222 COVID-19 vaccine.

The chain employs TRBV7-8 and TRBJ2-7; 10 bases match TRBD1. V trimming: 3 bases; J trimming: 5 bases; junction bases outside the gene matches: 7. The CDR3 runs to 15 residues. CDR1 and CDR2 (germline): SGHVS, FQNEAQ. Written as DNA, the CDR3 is TGTGCCAGCAGCTTGGGGGACAGGGGCGTCCACGAGCAGTACTTC. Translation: CASSLGDRGVHEQYF. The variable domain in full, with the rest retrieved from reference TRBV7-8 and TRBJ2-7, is GAGVSQSPRYKVAKRGQDVALRCDPISGHVSLFWYQQALGQGPEFLTYFQNEAQLDKSGLPSDRFFAERPEGSVSTLKIQRTQQEDSAVYLCASSLGDRGVHEQYFGPGTRLTVT.

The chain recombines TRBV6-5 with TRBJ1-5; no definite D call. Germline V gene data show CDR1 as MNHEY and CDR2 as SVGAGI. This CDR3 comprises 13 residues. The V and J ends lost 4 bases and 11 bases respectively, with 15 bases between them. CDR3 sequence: CASSSMTAQTQHF. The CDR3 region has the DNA TGTGCCAGCAGTTCTATGACCGCACAAACCCAGCATTTT.

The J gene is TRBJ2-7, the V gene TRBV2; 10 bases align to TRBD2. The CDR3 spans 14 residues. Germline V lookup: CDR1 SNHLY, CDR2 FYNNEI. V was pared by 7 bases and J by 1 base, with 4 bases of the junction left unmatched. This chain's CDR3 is CASNLGLASYEQYF. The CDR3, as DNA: TGTGCCAGCAACCTGGGACTAGCGTCCTACGAGCAGTACTTC.

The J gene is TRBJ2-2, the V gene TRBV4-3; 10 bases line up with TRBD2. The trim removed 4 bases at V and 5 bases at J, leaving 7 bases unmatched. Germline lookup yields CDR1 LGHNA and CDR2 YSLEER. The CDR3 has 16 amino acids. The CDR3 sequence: CASSPAGSGRTGELFF. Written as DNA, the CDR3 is TGCGCCAGCAGCCCCGCGGGTAGCGGGAGGACCGGGGAGCTGTTTTTT.

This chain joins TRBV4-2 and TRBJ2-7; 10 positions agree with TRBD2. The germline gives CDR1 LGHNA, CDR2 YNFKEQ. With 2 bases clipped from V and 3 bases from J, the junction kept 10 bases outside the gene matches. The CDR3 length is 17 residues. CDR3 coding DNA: TGTGCCAGCAGCCAATCCTTGGAACTAGCGGGACGCTACGAGCAGTACTTC. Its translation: CASSQSLELAGRYEQYF.

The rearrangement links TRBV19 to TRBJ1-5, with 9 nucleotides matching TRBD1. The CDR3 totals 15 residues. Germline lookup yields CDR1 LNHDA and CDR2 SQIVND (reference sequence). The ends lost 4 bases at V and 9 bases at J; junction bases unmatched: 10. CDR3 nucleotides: TGTGCCAGTAGTACCATAAACAGGGGGCGCGGGCCCCAGCATTTT. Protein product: CASSTINRGRGPQHF.

CDR3 sequence (DNA): TGTGCCAGCAGCATGGCCCAAACCGGGGAGCTGTTTTTT. This codes for CASSMAQTGELFF. The chain joins TRBV5-8 to TRBJ2-2; no definite D call. This CDR3 comprises 13 residues. Germline loops: CDR1 SGHTS, CDR2 YDEGEE. V was clipped by 4 bases and J by 5 bases, with 9 bases between them.

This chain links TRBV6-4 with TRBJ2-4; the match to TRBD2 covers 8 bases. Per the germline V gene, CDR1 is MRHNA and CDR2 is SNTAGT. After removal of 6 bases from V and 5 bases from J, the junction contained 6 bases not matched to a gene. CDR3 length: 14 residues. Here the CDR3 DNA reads TGTGCCAGCAGCCCCACGGGGGGGGAAAACATTCAGTACTTC. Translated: CASSPTGGENIQYF.

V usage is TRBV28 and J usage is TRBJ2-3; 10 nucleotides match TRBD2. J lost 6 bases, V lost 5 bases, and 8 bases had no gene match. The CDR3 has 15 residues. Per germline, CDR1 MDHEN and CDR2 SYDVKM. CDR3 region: CASSPSSGSRDTQYF. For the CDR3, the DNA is TGTGCCAGCAGTCCTTCTAGCGGGAGCCGGGATACGCAGTATTTT.

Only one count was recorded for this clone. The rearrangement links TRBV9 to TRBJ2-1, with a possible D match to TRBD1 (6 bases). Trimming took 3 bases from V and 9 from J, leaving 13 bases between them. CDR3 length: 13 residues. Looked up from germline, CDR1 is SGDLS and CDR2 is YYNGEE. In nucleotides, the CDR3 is TGTGCCAGCAGCGACGCACAGGGTGGTGAGCAGTTCTTC. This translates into CASSDAQGGEQFF.

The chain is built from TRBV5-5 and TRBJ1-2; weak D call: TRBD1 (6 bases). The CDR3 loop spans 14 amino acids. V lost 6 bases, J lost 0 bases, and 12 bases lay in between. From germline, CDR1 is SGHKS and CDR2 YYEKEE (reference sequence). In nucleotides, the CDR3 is TGTGCCAGCACCCCTCCAGGGGCTAACTATGGCTACACCTTC. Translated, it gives CASTPPGANYGYTF.

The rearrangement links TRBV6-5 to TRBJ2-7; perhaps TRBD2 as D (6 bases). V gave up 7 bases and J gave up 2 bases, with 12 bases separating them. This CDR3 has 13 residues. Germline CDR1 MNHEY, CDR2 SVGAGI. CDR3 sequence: CASTGTLAYEQYF. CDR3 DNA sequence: TGTGCCAGCACTGGGACTCTTGCCTACGAGCAGTACTTC.

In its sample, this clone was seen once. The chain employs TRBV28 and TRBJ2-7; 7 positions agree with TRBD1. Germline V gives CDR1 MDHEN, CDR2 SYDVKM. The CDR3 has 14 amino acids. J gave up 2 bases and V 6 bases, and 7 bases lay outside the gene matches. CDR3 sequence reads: CASRTDRQTYEQYF. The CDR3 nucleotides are TGTGCCAGCAGAACGGACAGGCAGACCTACGAGCAGTACTTC.

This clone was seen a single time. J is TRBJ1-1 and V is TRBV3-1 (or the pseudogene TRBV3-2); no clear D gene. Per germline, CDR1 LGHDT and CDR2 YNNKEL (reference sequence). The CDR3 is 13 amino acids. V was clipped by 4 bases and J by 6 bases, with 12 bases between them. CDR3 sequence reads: CASSRSENAEAFF. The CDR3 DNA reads TGTGCCAGCAGCCGATCAGAAAACGCTGAAGCTTTCTTT.

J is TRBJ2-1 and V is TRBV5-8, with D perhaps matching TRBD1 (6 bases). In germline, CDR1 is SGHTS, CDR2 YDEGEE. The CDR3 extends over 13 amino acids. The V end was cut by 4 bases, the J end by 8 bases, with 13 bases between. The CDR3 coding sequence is TGTGCCAGCAGCACCGCAGGGGTACATGAGCAGTTCTTC. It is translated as CASSTAGVHEQFF.

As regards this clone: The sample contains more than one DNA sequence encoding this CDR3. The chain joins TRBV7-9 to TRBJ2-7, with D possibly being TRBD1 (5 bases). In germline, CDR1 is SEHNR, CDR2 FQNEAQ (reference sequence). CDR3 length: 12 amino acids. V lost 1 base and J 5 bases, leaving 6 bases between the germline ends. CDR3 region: CASSLVRDEQYF. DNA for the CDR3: TGTGCCAGCAGCTTAGTCAGGGACGAGCAGTACTTC. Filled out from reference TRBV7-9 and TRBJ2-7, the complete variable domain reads DTGVSQNPRHKITKRGQNVTFRCDPISEHNRLYWYRQTLGQGPEFLTYFQNEAQLEKSRLLSDRFSAERPKGSFSTLEIQRTEQGDSAMYLCASSLVRDEQYFGPGTRLTVT.

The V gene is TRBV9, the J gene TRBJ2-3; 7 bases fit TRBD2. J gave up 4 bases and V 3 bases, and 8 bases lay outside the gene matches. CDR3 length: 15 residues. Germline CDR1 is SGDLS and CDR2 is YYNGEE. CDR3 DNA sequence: TGTGCCAGCAGCGCGCCTACAACTAGCGCAGATACGCAGTATTTT. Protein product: CASSAPTTSADTQYF.

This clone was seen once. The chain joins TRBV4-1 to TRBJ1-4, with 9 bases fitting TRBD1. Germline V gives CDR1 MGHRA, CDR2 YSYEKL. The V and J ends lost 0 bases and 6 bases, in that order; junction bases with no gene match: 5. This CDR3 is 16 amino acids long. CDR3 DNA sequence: TGCGCCAGCAGCCAAGACGGGACAGGGTCATATGAAAAACTGTTTTTT. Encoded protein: CASSQDGTGSYEKLFF.

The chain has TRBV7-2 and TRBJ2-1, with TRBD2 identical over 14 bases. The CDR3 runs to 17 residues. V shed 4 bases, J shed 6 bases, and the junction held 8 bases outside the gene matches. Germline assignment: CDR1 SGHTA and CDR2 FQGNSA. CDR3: CASSSGTSGSLGNEQFF. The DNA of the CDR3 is TGTGCCAGCAGCTCCGGGACTAGCGGGAGTTTGGGCAATGAGCAGTTCTTC.

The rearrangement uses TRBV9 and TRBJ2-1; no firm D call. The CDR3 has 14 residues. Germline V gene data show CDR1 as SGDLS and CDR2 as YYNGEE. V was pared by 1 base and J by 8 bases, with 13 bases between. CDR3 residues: CASSVTESPDEQFF. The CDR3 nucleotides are TGTGCCAGCAGCGTAACAGAATCTCCGGATGAGCAGTTCTTC.